The following is a TCR beta chain sequence with its context. The antigen remains unidentified. Profiling relied on immunoSEQ multiplex PCR, and the TCRdb table lists in-frame clones only, not all of them. Here the sample spans under 40,000 clones, 85% to 90% being singletons. The record originates from a study of T cell responses to AZD1222 COVID-19 vaccine. Broader study findings: Donors, mostly white British, included more females; clonal diversity was possibly underestimated. Among those given AZD1222, only six or seven were seropositive at baseline.

Germline V gene data show CDR1 as SQVTM and CDR2 as ANQGSEA. The CDR3 sequence is 11 residues long. V lost 2 bases and J 5 bases, leaving 6 bases between the germline ends. The starting material was peripheral blood, obtained on day 0 of AZD1222 vaccination. V gene TRBV29-1 combines with J gene TRBJ1-1, with D uncertain. This TCR was recovered from an adult in good health. The CDR3 DNA follows: TGCAGCGTTGAACCCGGGACTGAAGCTTTCTTT. Translating gives CSVEPGTEAFF.